These 30 T cell receptor beta chains were all obtained from the same sample, sequenced in a study of cytomegalovirus exposure and HLA in healthy donors. It was with 60 Vbeta and 13 Jbeta primers that the PCR ran. The protocol was immunoSEQ multiplex PCR, while the TCRdb copy is restricted to in-frame clones and leaves out a portion. The sample includes 95,000 to 150,000 clones, around 77% seen only once; the top ten take 3.5% to 4.5%. The sample was PBMCs. These receptors were collected from a human donor in good health.

Here the CDR3 DNA reads TGTGCCAGCAGTGAAGCTGGGACTAGCGGGAGTGAGCAGTTCTTC. Its translation is CASSEAGTSGSEQFF. This rearrangement joins TRBV2 to TRBJ2-1; 14 nucleotides match TRBD2. Unmatched junction bases numbered 1, after V lost 0 bases and J lost 9 bases. The CDR3 has 15 amino acids. In germline, CDR1 is SNHLY, CDR2 FYNNEI.

The chain combines TRBV30 with TRBJ2-2, with 10 bases matching TRBD1. J was trimmed by 8 bases and V by 2 bases; bases with no gene match: 5. Germline V lookup: CDR1 GTSNPN, CDR2 SVGIG (reference sequence). The length of the CDR3 is 14 residues. CDR3 bases: TGTGCCTGGAGTCAGGACAGGGGGTTGGGGGAGCTGTTTTTT. Its translation is CAWSQDRGLGELFF. The variable domain in full, completed from reference TRBV30 and TRBJ2-2, reads SQTIHQWPATLVQPVGSPLSLECTVEGTSNPNLYWYRQAAGRGLQLLFYSVGIGQISSEVPQNLSASRPQDRQFILSSKKLLLSDSGFYLCAWSQDRGLGELFFGEGSRLTVL.

The chain couples TRBV19 to TRBJ1-2, with 10 bases that match TRBD1. The CDR3 length is 16 residues. Germline V gene data show CDR1 as LNHDA and CDR2 as SQIVND (reference sequence). With 0 bases clipped from V and 6 bases from J, the junction kept 7 bases outside the gene matches. The CDR3 sequence: CASSIDSGTGDNGYTF. CDR3 sequence (DNA): TGTGCCAGTAGTATAGATTCCGGGACAGGGGACAATGGCTACACCTTC.

V gene TRBV6-4 combines with J gene TRBJ2-4; 9 bases agree with TRBD1. Germline CDR1 and CDR2: MRHNA and SNTAGT. The CDR3 spans 18 residues. After removal of 10 bases from V and 1 base from J, the junction contained 17 bases not matched to a gene. As DNA, the CDR3 is TGTGCCAACAGACCCGGACAGGGGACGGCTGAGGCCAAAAACATTCAGTACTTC. It is translated as CANRPGQGTAEAKNIQYF.

This rearrangement joins TRBV25-1 to TRBJ1-1; D possibly corresponds to TRBD1 (5 bases). V dropped 1 base and J dropped 1 base, with 13 bases sitting between them. Per the germline V gene, CDR1 is MGHDK and CDR2 is SYGVNS. The CDR3 length is 16 residues. The CDR3 is CASSEFTGGQNTEAFF. In DNA form, the CDR3 reads TGTGCCAGCAGTGAATTTACAGGTGGGCAGAACACTGAAGCTTTCTTT.

This chain joins TRBV27 and TRBJ2-1; a weak D match, TRBD2 (8 bases). Trimming cost V 6 bases and J 0 bases, with 30 bases left between them. The germline gives CDR1 MNHEY, CDR2 SMNVEV (reference sequence). CDR3 size: 21 residues. The CDR3 nucleotides read TGTGCCAGCAGACAGAGAGGCCCGGGACAGCAAGCGGGGGCCTCCTACAATGAGCAGTTCTTC. Residues: CASRQRGPGQQAGASYNEQFF.

This clone was seen a few times. Other DNA sequences within the sample encode an identical CDR3. This sequence joins TRBV29-1 and TRBJ1-1; D gene unclear. V was cut by 4 bases and J by 0 bases, with 3 bases left in between. CDR3 length equals 11 residues. The germline gives CDR1 SQVTM, CDR2 ANQGSEA. The CDR3 loop is CSVAVNTEAFF. CDR3 bases: TGCAGCGTTGCGGTGAACACTGAAGCTTTCTTT.

This chain uses TRBV11-2 with TRBJ2-7, with no clear D. The CDR3 is made up of 14 amino acids. V shed 1 base and J shed 1 base, with 8 bases lying between them. The germline CDR1 and CDR2 sequences are SGHAT and FQNNGV. The CDR3 protein is CASSLVPESYEQYF. CDR3 sequence (DNA): TGTGCCAGCAGCTTAGTACCAGAATCCTACGAGCAGTACTTC.

The chain recombines TRBV6-1 with TRBJ2-2, with TRBD1 identical over 8 bases. CDR1 is MNHNS and CDR2 is SASEGT in the germline V gene. V lost 4 bases to trimming and J lost 6 bases; unmatched junction nucleotides: 4. The CDR3 is 14 amino acids. The CDR3 DNA follows: TGTGCCAGCAGTGTCTTACAGGGGGCCGGGGAGCTGTTTTTT. Amino acids: CASSVLQGAGELFF.

This chain joins TRBV6-5 and TRBJ1-1; 7 bases map to TRBD1. J lost 6 bases, V lost 2 bases, and 12 bases had no gene match. Germline V lookup: CDR1 MNHEY, CDR2 SVGAGI. This CDR3 region has 16 residues. The CDR3 here is CASSYGQVAGLAEAFF. The CDR3 nucleotides read TGTGCCAGCAGTTACGGACAGGTCGCTGGGTTGGCTGAAGCTTTCTTT.

The count of this clone is one. V usage is TRBV28 and J usage is TRBJ2-3; 9 bases are a match to TRBD2. This CDR3 region has 16 residues. Unmatched junction bases numbered 6, after V lost 2 bases and J lost 3 bases. Germline-derived CDR1 and CDR2 are MDHEN and SYDVKM. The CDR3 region has the DNA TGTGCCAGCAGTTTAATGCTAGCGGGAAGAACAGATACGCAGTATTTT. Translating gives CASSLMLAGRTDTQYF.

The CDR3, as DNA: TGTGCCAGCAGCCTTACGACCGGGAGGAGCACAGATACGCAGTATTTT. Protein: CASSLTTGRSTDTQYF. The chain combines TRBV7-9 with TRBJ2-3, with TRBD2 matching 7 bases. The CDR3 is 16 amino acids. V was pared by 5 bases and J by 0 bases, with 8 bases of the junction left unmatched. The germline V gene has CDR1 SEHNR and CDR2 FQNEAQ (reference sequence). Full variable domain (missing parts from reference TRBV7-9 and TRBJ2-3): DTGVSQNPRHKITKRGQNVTFRCDPISEHNRLYWYRQTLGQGPEFLTYFQNEAQLEKSRLLSDRFSAERPKGSFSTLEIQRTEQGDSAMYLCASSLTTGRSTDTQYFGPGTRLTVL.

This clone showed up just once. V gene TRBV27 combines with J gene TRBJ1-4; D is ambiguous. With 1 base removed from V and 6 bases from J, the gap between germline ends came to 18 bases. This CDR3 spans 17 amino acids. Germline V gene sequence: CDR1 MNHEY, CDR2 SMNVEV (reference sequence). The CDR3 protein is CASSLYPPGTSDEKLFF. The DNA for the CDR3 is TGTGCCAGCAGTTTATACCCTCCGGGAACCAGTGATGAAAAACTGTTTTTT.

The CDR3 reads CASSMGGAGPHEAFF. CDR3 DNA sequence: TGTGCCAGTAGTATGGGAGGGGCAGGCCCCCATGAAGCTTTCTTT. The V and J genes are TRBV19 and TRBJ1-1; possible D gene TRBD1, 5 bases. The CDR3 has 15 amino acids. The germline gives CDR1 LNHDA, CDR2 SQIVND (reference sequence). V lost 3 bases, J lost 7 bases, and 18 bases lay in between.

The chain links TRBV7-6 to TRBJ2-7; TRBD1 is a possible D gene (5 bases). Trimming cost V 2 bases and J 3 bases, with 20 bases left between them. The germline CDR1 and CDR2 sequences are SGHVS and FNYEAQ. The CDR3 runs 17 residues. For the CDR3, the DNA is TGTGCCAGCAGCTTAACGTCAGGACAAAGCGCCTACTACGAGCAGTACTTC. It yields the protein CASSLTSGQSAYYEQYF. Full variable domain (missing parts from reference TRBV7-6 and TRBJ2-7): GAGVSQSPRYKVTKRGQDVALRCDPISGHVSLYWYRQALGQGPEFLTYFNYEAQQDKSGLPNDRFSAERPEGSISTLTIQRTEQRDSAMYRCASSLTSGQSAYYEQYFGPGTRLTVT.

This chain connects TRBV5-6 to TRBJ2-7; 7 nucleotides match TRBD2. Germline V gene sequence: CDR1 SGHDT, CDR2 YYEEEE. V trimming: 1 base; J trimming: 6 bases; junction bases outside the gene matches: 13. The CDR3 has 16 residues. CDR3 bases: TGTGCCAGCAGCTTGTTCTGGGGGAGGGCCGTGAGCGAGCAGTACTTC. This codes for CASSLFWGRAVSEQYF.

The count of this clone is one. This sequence joins TRBV11-1 and TRBJ1-3, with D perhaps matching TRBD1 (5 bases). CDR3 size: 15 residues. Per germline, CDR1 SGHAT and CDR2 FQDESV (reference sequence). Trimming shortened V by 5 bases and J by 2 bases, and 13 bases separated the two germline ends. This CDR3 is CASSLVQGTGNTIYF. The CDR3, as DNA: TGTGCCAGCAGCCTCGTCCAGGGAACTGGAAACACCATATATTTT.

This clone has just a few counts. The V and J genes are TRBV28 and TRBJ2-5; 9 bases line up with TRBD1. Per germline, CDR1 MDHEN and CDR2 SYDVKM. After removal of 4 bases from V and 1 base from J, the junction contained 7 bases not matched to a gene. CDR3 length: 16 amino acids. CDR3 DNA sequence: TGTGCCAGCAGTTCCACGGACAGGGGAATCCAAGAGACCCAGTACTTC. Translation gives CASSSTDRGIQETQYF.

The count of this clone is one. The chain carries TRBV29-1 and TRBJ2-1, with D maybe TRBD1 (6 bases). This CDR3 is 13 amino acids long. Germline V gene lookup returns CDR1 SQVTM and CDR2 ANQGSEA. V was cut by 3 bases and J by 10 bases, with 16 bases left in between. CDR3 residues: CSVEVDRAGEQFF. CDR3 coding DNA: TGCAGCGTTGAGGTGGACAGAGCAGGAGAGCAGTTCTTC.

The gene calls are TRBV7-6 and TRBJ1-5, with 8 bases lining up with TRBD1. Looked up from germline, CDR1 is SGHVS and CDR2 is FNYEAQ. The J segment lost 2 bases and the V segment lost 8 bases, leaving 5 bases of the junction unmatched. The CDR3 runs to 14 residues. The CDR3, as DNA: TGTGCCAGCGCGGGACAGGAGGGCAATCAGCCCCAGCATTTT. It is translated as CASAGQEGNQPQHF.

The rearrangement links TRBV7-2 to TRBJ1-5; D is unresolved. Germline assignment: CDR1 SGHTA and CDR2 FQGNSA. V lost 5 bases and J lost 2, with 10 bases in between. The CDR3 length is 14 residues. Here the CDR3 DNA reads TGTGCCAGCAGCCAGGAGGGCCGCAATCAGCCCCAGCATTTT. It specifies CASSQEGRNQPQHF.

Here the CDR3 DNA reads TGTGCCAGCCATTCTGCGGGCAGGAACTATGGCTACACCTTC. It is translated as CASHSAGRNYGYTF. This chain joins TRBV28 and TRBJ1-2; D is ambiguous. With 8 bases removed from V and 2 bases from J, the gap between germline ends came to 15 bases. There are 14 residues in the CDR3. Germline-derived CDR1 and CDR2 are MDHEN and SYDVKM.

This clone was seen a few times. The chain recombines TRBV27 with TRBJ2-4; TRBD2 might be the D (6 bases). Per the germline V gene, CDR1 is MNHEY and CDR2 is SMNVEV (reference sequence). Trimming removed 2 bases at V and 3 bases at J, with 11 bases between. The CDR3 consists of 15 residues. The CDR3 DNA is TGTGCCAGCAGTTTAATCCCTAGCGTCAAAAACATTCAGTACTTC. Translated, it gives CASSLIPSVKNIQYF.

This chain uses TRBV29-1 with TRBJ2-7; TRBD2 matches 10 bases. Trimming took 5 bases from V and 0 from J; bases not matched to a gene: 19. CDR3 size: 19 residues. The germline gives CDR1 SQVTM, CDR2 ANQGSEA. The CDR3 DNA reads as TGCAGCGTTACTCCGGGAAAGATAAGACTAGCGGGTGTCTCCTACGAGCAGTACTTC. It specifies CSVTPGKIRLAGVSYEQYF.

This clone has more than one count but fewer than ten. The chain employs TRBV18 and TRBJ2-5; 10 bases are a match to TRBD2. With 2 bases clipped from V and 4 bases from J, the junction kept 10 bases outside the gene matches. The CDR3 covers 17 residues. CDR1 and CDR2 from the germline V gene are KGHSH and LQKENI. The CDR3 DNA reads TGTGCCAGCTCACCAGGGCTAGCGGGAGCCCTAGGAGAGACCCAGTACTTC. Residues: CASSPGLAGALGETQYF.

The rearrangement joins TRBV19 to TRBJ2-3; perhaps TRBD2 as D (5 bases). Trimming shortened V by 3 bases and J by 2 bases, and 12 bases separated the two germline ends. CDR1 is LNHDA and CDR2 is SQIVND in the germline V gene (reference sequence). CDR3 length equals 15 residues. This chain's CDR3 is CASSIQAEATDTQYF. CDR3 nucleotides: TGTGCCAGTAGTATCCAAGCGGAGGCCACAGATACGCAGTATTTT.

CDR3 amino acids: CASSYSGGDYNEQFF. The DNA of the CDR3 is TGTGCCAGCAGTTACTCGGGAGGGGATTACAATGAGCAGTTCTTC. The chain uses TRBV6-6 and TRBJ2-1, with TRBD2 matching 7 bases. There are 15 residues in the CDR3. V shed 0 bases and J 4 bases; nucleotides not matched to a gene: 3. CDR1 is MNHNY and CDR2 is SVGAGI in the germline V gene (reference sequence).

This chain links TRBV5-1 with TRBJ2-3, with TRBD2 identical over 9 bases. The V gene end was trimmed by 1 base and the J gene end by 5 bases; junction bases not matched to a gene: 8. The length of the CDR3 is 16 residues. CDR1 is SGHRS, CDR2 YFSETQ, per germline. The CDR3 reads CASSLRLAGPRDTQYF. For the CDR3, the DNA is TGCGCCAGCAGCTTGAGGCTAGCGGGGCCTCGAGATACGCAGTATTTT.

For this clone: One junction end does not reproduce the germline sequence, and a read error may be involved. The rearrangement joins TRBV7-9 to TRBJ2-7; 10 nucleotides line up with TRBD2. CDR3 length: 16 residues. Germline-derived CDR1 and CDR2 are SEHNR and FQNEAQ (reference sequence). This CDR3 reads CSSSLGLLAGDYEQYF. The DNA for the CDR3 is TGTTCCAGCAGCTTAGGGCTCCTAGCGGGGGACTACGAGCAGTACTTC.

The V gene is TRBV6-5, the J gene TRBJ2-7; TRBD2 is a possible D gene (5 bases). V gave up 6 bases and J gave up 6 bases, with 18 bases separating them. The CDR3 is made up of 14 amino acids. Germline lookup yields CDR1 MNHEY and CDR2 SVGAGI. CDR3 protein: CASSPLIGMGEQYF. The CDR3 DNA reads as TGTGCCAGCAGCCCTCTCATCGGGATGGGCGAGCAGTACTTC.